The 27 T cell receptor beta chains presented below share a single source sample, sequenced in a study of blood T cell repertoires in COVID-19. Generated by immunoSEQ multiplex PCR, the TCRdb table keeps only in-frame clones and is missing some. The data hold just over 650,000 clones, with about nine tenths observed a single time. Sequencing used peripheral blood. The receptors were gathered from a woman aged 18-35 years with acute or convalescent COVID-19.

Regarding this clone: Other DNA sequences from this sample encode an identical CDR3 as well. The V and J genes are TRBV5-1 and TRBJ1-5; the match to TRBD1 covers 8 bases. The CDR3 totals 14 residues. The junction had 6 bases not matched to a gene; V was cut back by 4 bases and J by 6 bases. Germline loops: CDR1 SGHRS, CDR2 YFSETQ. The CDR3 sequence is CASSPGQGGQPQHF. CDR3 bases: TGCGCCAGCAGCCCCGGACAGGGAGGTCAGCCCCAGCATTTT.

V usage is TRBV5-6 and J usage is TRBJ2-3; 8 bases align to TRBD1. The J segment lost 5 bases and the V segment lost 1 base, leaving 3 bases of the junction unmatched. Germline V lookup: CDR1 SGHDT, CDR2 YYEEEE. CDR3 length: 14 residues. CDR3 nucleotides: TGTGCCAGCAGCTTGCAGGGGGCGAGAGATACGCAGTATTTT. This sequence encodes CASSLQGARDTQYF.

In its sample, this clone was seen once. This chain joins TRBV6-2 or TRBV6-3 and TRBJ1-3; unclear D gene. The CDR3 totals 16 residues. V was shortened by 0 bases and J by 4 bases, with 13 bases between the two germline ends. The germline CDR1 and CDR2 sequences are MNHEY and SVGEGT. The DNA of the CDR3 is TGTGCCAGCAGTTACTCGAGCGGCGGGAGCGGAAACACCATATATTTT. It encodes CASSYSSGGSGNTIYF.

This sequence joins TRBV19 and TRBJ2-2, with TRBD1 identical over 8 bases. Trimming removed 3 bases from V and 7 bases from J; junction bases left unmatched: 7. CDR1 LNHDA and CDR2 SQIVND come from the germline V gene (reference sequence). The CDR3 runs to 15 residues. Here the CDR3 reads CASSMGGQGSGELFF. The CDR3 DNA is TGTGCCAGTAGTATGGGAGGACAGGGCAGCGGGGAGCTGTTTTTT.

V usage is TRBV2 and J usage is TRBJ2-1; 7 nucleotides align to TRBD2. V dropped 6 bases and J dropped 4; count of bases not matched to a gene: 6. CDR3 size: 14 residues. Germline-derived CDR1 and CDR2 are SNHLY and FYNNEI. This chain's CDR3 is CASRTSAFYNEQFF. The CDR3 DNA sequence: TGTGCCAGCAGAACTAGCGCGTTTTACAATGAGCAGTTCTTC.

The chain links TRBV5-4 to TRBJ1-1; 8 bases agree with TRBD1. The germline V gene has CDR1 SGHNT and CDR2 YYREEE (reference sequence). The CDR3 has 15 amino acids. V was pared by 5 bases and J by 1 base, with 7 bases of the junction left unmatched. In DNA form, the CDR3 reads TGTGCCAGCAGAGAAACAGGGGGGGGGAACACTGAAGCTTTCTTT. Amino acid sequence: CASRETGGGNTEAFF.

CDR3 loop: CASSQGGQINTGELFF. CDR3 in DNA: TGCGCCAGCAGCCAAGGGGGGCAGATAAACACCGGGGAGCTGTTTTTT. The rearrangement joins TRBV4-3 to TRBJ2-2; the D gene is possibly TRBD1 (6 bases). Germline CDR1 reads LGHNA; CDR2 reads YSLEER. V lost 1 base, J lost 2 bases, and 11 bases lay in between. CDR3 length: 16 residues.

About this clone itself: The germline gene is not matched at one end of the junction; a read error may be the cause. Other DNA sequences in the sample encode the same CDR3. CDR3: CAWKMETEAFF. CDR3 DNA: TGTGCTTGGAAAATGGAGACTGAAGCTTTCTTT. V and J are TRBV30 and TRBJ1-1; D gene unclear. The CDR3 has 11 residues. CDR1 GTSNPN and CDR2 SVGIG come from the germline V gene (reference sequence).

The rearrangement uses TRBV5-1 and TRBJ1-2; 8 bases match TRBD1. Losses at the gene ends were 2 bases for V and 5 bases for J; bases not matched to a gene: 2. Germline V gene lookup returns CDR1 SGHRS and CDR2 YFSETQ. CDR3 size: 13 residues. The CDR3 region is CASSFRGQYGYTF. DNA of the CDR3: TGCGCCAGCAGCTTCAGGGGGCAATATGGCTACACCTTC.

The chain is built from TRBV19 and TRBJ1-3; no clear D gene. The germline V gene has CDR1 LNHDA and CDR2 SQIVND (reference sequence). The CDR3 loop spans 16 amino acids. With 3 bases removed from V and 0 bases from J, the gap between germline ends came to 12 bases. As DNA, the CDR3 is TGTGCCAGTAGTATTGTGCCTCGGGGCTCTGGAAACACCATATATTTT. Its translation is CASSIVPRGSGNTIYF.

The chain has TRBV27 and TRBJ2-7; 7 bases map to TRBD1. Looked up from germline, CDR1 is MNHEY and CDR2 is SMNVEV (reference sequence). The CDR3 totals 14 residues. J gave up 4 bases and V 5 bases, and 8 bases lay outside the gene matches. CDR3 coding DNA: TGTGCCAGCAGTCCGTACAGGGGAGAATACGAGCAGTACTTC. Protein product: CASSPYRGEYEQYF.

Concerning this clone itself: Sequence at one end of the junction differs from germline and may be a read error. This chain uses TRBV2 with TRBJ1-6, with D unclear. The germline CDR1 and CDR2 sequences are SNHLY and FYNNEI. CDR3 length: 13 residues. The CDR3 coding sequence is TGTGCCAGCTTCCCCCCAGTTAATTCATCCCTCCACTTT. Amino acids: CASFPPVNSSLHF.

A word on this clone: Additional DNA sequences in this sample encode the identical CDR3. The gene calls are TRBV5-1 and TRBJ1-2; TRBD1 is a possible D gene (6 bases). The CDR3 is made up of 14 amino acids. The V gene's germline CDR1 is SGHRS and CDR2 YFSETQ. Trimming stripped 0 bases from V and 2 bases from J, with 8 bases between. CDR3 in DNA: TGCGCCAGCAGCTTGGGGGACACCAACTATGGCTACACCTTC. Encoded protein: CASSLGDTNYGYTF. Full variable domain (rest looked up from reference TRBV5-1 and TRBJ1-2): KAGVTQTPRYLIKTRGQQVTLSCSPISGHRSVSWYQQTPGQGLQFLFEYFSETQRNKGNFPGRFSGRQFSNSRSEMNVSTLELGDSALYLCASSLGDTNYGYTFGSGTRLTVV.

The chain combines TRBV5-1 with TRBJ1-5; 9 bases are a match to TRBD1. The CDR3 length is 15 residues. Per germline, CDR1 SGHRS and CDR2 YFSETQ. With 4 bases clipped from V and 4 bases from J, the junction kept 6 bases outside the gene matches. The CDR3 sequence is CASSGGTGLNQPQHF. DNA for the CDR3: TGCGCCAGCAGCGGGGGGACAGGGTTAAATCAGCCCCAGCATTTT.

The chain recombines TRBV19 with TRBJ1-2; 9 bases are a match to TRBD1. Unmatched junction bases numbered 2, after V lost 4 bases and J lost 2 bases. The V gene's germline CDR1 is LNHDA and CDR2 SQIVND (reference sequence). The CDR3 covers 14 residues. The CDR3 sequence is CASSSTGGNYGYTF. CDR3 bases: TGTGCCAGTAGTAGTACAGGGGGCAACTATGGCTACACCTTC.

The chain employs TRBV4-1 and TRBJ1-6; D is undetermined. V lost 0 bases and J lost 3, with 9 bases in between. Per germline, CDR1 MGHRA and CDR2 YSYEKL. The CDR3 is 16 amino acids. CDR3 loop: CASSQDRPYYNSPLHF. CDR3 sequence (DNA): TGCGCCAGCAGCCAAGACAGGCCGTACTATAATTCACCCCTCCACTTT.

V usage is TRBV9 and J usage is TRBJ2-1, with D possibly being TRBD2 (7 bases). This CDR3 is 15 amino acids long. CDR1 and CDR2 (germline): SGDLS, YYNGEE. V lost 3 bases and J lost 8, with 18 bases in between. The CDR3 coding sequence is TGTGCCAGCAGCGCCAGGACATGGGGGGGCGATGAGCAGTTCTTC. Amino acids: CASSARTWGGDEQFF.

CDR3 protein: CASSLGPLWGGRNEQFF. The CDR3 DNA reads as TGTGCCAGCAGCTTGGGGCCTCTTTGGGGGGGCCGAAATGAGCAGTTCTTC. This chain connects TRBV5-5 to TRBJ2-1; D perhaps matches TRBD2 (7 bases). Trimming pared 0 bases from V and 7 bases from J, leaving 20 bases between. CDR1 and CDR2 from the germline V gene are SGHKS and YYEKEE (reference sequence). The CDR3 runs 17 residues.

The table lists this clone with a count of one. The gene calls are TRBV9 and TRBJ2-1; D perhaps matches TRBD2 (5 bases). Trimming removed 10 bases from V and 5 bases from J, with 28 bases in between. The CDR3 extends over 17 amino acids. CDR1 is SGDLS and CDR2 is YYNGEE in the germline V gene. This CDR3 reads CAPSRPPLGRVHNEQFF. CDR3 sequence (DNA): TGTGCCCCCAGCAGGCCCCCCCTCGGGCGGGTGCACAATGAGCAGTTCTTC.

The J gene is TRBJ1-2, the V gene TRBV6-5; D uncertain. There are 15 residues in the CDR3. Trimming cost V 2 bases and J 3 bases, with 13 bases left between them. CDR1 is MNHEY and CDR2 is SVGAGI in the germline V gene. CDR3: CASSYVGGVDYGYTF. The DNA for the CDR3 is TGTGCCAGCAGTTACGTAGGCGGGGTCGACTATGGCTACACCTTC.

This clone was counted a few times. The chain couples TRBV29-1 to TRBJ2-2; D is uncertain. Germline CDR1 SQVTM, CDR2 ANQGSEA. V lost 4 bases, J lost 1 base, and 10 bases lay in between. This CDR3 is 14 amino acids long. CDR3 region: CSVVNSLNTGELFF. The CDR3 DNA follows: TGCAGCGTTGTAAACAGTCTGAACACCGGGGAGCTGTTTTTT.

This clone was observed a single time. The V and J genes are TRBV12-5 and TRBJ2-2, with a weak D call TRBD2 (5 bases). V dropped 6 bases and J dropped 4 bases, with 18 bases sitting between them. The CDR3 length is 16 residues. Per the germline V gene, CDR1 is LGHNT and CDR2 is FRNRAP. Written as DNA, the CDR3 is TGTGCTAGTGGCCCTTCCGGAAAGGCGGGCACCGGGGAGCTGTTTTTT. The encoded protein is CASGPSGKAGTGELFF.

V usage is TRBV14 and J usage is TRBJ1-2, with a tentative D call TRBD1 (5 bases). Germline V CDR1 and CDR2: SGHDN, FVKESK. The CDR3 totals 14 residues. The V and J ends lost 0 bases and 7 bases respectively, with 12 bases between them. The CDR3 region has the DNA TGTGCCAGCAGCCAAGATGCAAGGGGAACTGGCTACACCTTC. Its translation: CASSQDARGTGYTF. The full variable domain, with the rest looked up from reference TRBV14 and TRBJ1-2, is EAGVTQFPSHSVIEKGQTVTLRCDPISGHDNLYWYRRVMGKEIKFLLHFVKESKQDESGMPNNRFLAERTGGTYSTLKVQPAELEDSGVYFCASSQDARGTGYTFGSGTRLTVV.

V usage is TRBV4-2 and J usage is TRBJ2-7, with a tentative D call TRBD2 (5 bases). The CDR3 runs 14 residues. Deletions cut 0 bases from V and 3 bases from J, with 9 bases between. Germline lookup yields CDR1 LGHNA and CDR2 YNFKEQ. CDR3 region: CASSQETGNYEQYF. In nucleotides, the CDR3 is TGTGCCAGCAGCCAAGAGACGGGGAACTACGAGCAGTACTTC.

V is TRBV3-1 (or the pseudogene TRBV3-2) and J is TRBJ2-7, with unresolved D. The CDR3 is 13 amino acids. V was trimmed by 2 bases and J by 0 bases, leaving 5 bases between them. Germline CDR1 and CDR2: LGHDT and YNNKEL (reference sequence). The CDR3 region is CASSQRSSYEQYF. CDR3 nucleotide sequence: TGTGCCAGCAGCCAAAGGAGCTCCTACGAGCAGTACTTC.

This chain links TRBV27 with TRBJ2-1; 8 bases match TRBD2. Germline CDR1 reads MNHEY; CDR2 reads SMNVEV (reference sequence). There are 14 residues in the CDR3. Germline trimming cut 2 bases from V and 8 bases from J; bases unmatched to any gene: 5. The CDR3 DNA is TGTGCCAGCAGTTTAGCGGGGGGTTGGGATGAGCAGTTCTTC. The encoded protein is CASSLAGGWDEQFF.

The chain recombines TRBV4-1 with TRBJ2-7; tentatively, D is TRBD1 (6 bases). Trimming cost V 3 bases and J 2 bases, with 11 bases left between them. The CDR3 spans 14 residues. CDR1 MGHRA and CDR2 YSYEKL come from the germline V gene. CDR3 in DNA: TGCGCCAGCAGCCATGGTAAGGGGGCCTACGAGCAGTACTTC. This encodes CASSHGKGAYEQYF.